The T cell receptor (beta chain) under discussion was sequenced for a study of CD8+ T cells in alopecia areata. Study-wide context: For the treated group, dosing was oral tofacitinib at 5 to 10 mg twice daily.

The CDR3 extends over 15 amino acids. The ends were cut back, 5 bases at V and 6 bases at J, with 17 bases in the middle. CDR1 SEHNR and CDR2 FQNEAQ come from the germline V gene (reference sequence). Whole-study findings and limits: Possibly because of HLA-related factors, TCR sharing was less clear across patients than in mice. A large proportion of expanded lesional clones were detected persisting in scalp and blood during tofacitinib. Scalp data also include sequences from resident alphabeta T cells of normal skin.

Extracted RNA was reverse transcribed into cDNA, the sequencing template. Libraries were prepared by immunoSEQ multiplex PCR; TCRdb keeps only in-frame clonotypes and omits some of them. The sample lists 250,000 to 300,000 clones, over 45% seen once, with approximately 2% in the top ten. Treatment indicated: oral pan-JAK inhibitor, 5-10 mg twice daily. About this clone: Antigen: not known.

The sequences come from CD4+ T cells sorted from blood, collected at week 24, from a patient treated with tofacitinib. The source is a human donor with alopecia areata. This chain connects TRBV7-9 to TRBJ1-5, with TRBD1 as a possible D gene (5 bases). This CDR3 reads CASSPGGTTGQPQHF. CDR3 DNA sequence: TGTGCCAGCAGCCCCGGGGGTACGACGGGTCAGCCCCAGCATTTT.